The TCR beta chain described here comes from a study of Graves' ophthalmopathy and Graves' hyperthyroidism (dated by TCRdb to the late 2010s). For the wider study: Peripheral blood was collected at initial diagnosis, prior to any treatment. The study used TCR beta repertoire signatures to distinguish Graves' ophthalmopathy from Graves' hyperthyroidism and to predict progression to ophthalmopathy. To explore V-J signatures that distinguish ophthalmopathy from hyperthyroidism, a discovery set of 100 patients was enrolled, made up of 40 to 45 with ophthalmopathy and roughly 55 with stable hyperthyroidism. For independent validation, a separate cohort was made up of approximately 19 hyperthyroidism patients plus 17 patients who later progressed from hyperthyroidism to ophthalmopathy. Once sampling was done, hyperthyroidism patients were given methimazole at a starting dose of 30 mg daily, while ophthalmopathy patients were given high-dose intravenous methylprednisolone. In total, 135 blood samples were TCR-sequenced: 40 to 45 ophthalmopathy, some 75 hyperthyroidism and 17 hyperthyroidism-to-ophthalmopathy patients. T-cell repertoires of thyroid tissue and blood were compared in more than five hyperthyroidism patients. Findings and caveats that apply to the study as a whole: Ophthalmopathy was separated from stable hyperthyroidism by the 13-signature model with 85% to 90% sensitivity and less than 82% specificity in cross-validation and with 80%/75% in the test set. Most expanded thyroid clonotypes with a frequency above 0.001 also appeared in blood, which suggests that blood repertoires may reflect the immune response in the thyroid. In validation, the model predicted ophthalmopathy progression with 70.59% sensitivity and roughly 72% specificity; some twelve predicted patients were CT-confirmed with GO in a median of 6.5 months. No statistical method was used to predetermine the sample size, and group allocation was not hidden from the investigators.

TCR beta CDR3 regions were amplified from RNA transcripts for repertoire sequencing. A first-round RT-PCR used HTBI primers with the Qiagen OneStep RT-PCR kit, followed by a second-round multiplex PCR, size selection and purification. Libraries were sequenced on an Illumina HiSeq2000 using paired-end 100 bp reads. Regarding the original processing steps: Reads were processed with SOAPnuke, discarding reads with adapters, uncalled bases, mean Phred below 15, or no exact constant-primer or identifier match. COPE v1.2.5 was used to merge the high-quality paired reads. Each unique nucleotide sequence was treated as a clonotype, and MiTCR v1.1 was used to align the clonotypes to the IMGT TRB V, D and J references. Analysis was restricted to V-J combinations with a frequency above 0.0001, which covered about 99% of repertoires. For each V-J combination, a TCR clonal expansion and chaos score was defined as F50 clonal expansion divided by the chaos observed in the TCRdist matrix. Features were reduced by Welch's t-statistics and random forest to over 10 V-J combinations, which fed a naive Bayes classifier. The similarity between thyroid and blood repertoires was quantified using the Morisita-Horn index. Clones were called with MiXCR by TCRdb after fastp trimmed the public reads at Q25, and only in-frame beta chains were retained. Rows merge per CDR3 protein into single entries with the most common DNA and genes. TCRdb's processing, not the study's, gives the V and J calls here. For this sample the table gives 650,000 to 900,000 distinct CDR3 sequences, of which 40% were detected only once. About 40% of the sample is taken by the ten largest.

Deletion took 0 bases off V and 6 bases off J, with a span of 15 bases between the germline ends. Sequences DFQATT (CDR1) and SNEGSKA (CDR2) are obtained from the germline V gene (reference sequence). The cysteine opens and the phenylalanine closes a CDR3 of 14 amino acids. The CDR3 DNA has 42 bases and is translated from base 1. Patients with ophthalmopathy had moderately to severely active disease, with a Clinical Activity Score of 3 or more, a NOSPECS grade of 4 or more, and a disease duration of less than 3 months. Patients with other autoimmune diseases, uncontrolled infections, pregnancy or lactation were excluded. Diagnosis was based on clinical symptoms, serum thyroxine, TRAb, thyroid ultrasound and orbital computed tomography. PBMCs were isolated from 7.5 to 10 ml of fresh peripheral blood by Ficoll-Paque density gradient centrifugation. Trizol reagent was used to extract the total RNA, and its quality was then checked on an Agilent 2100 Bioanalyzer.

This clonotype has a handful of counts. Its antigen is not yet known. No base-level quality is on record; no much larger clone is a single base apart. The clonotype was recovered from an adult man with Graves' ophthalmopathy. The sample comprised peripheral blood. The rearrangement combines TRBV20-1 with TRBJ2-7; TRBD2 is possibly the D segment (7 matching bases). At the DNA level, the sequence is TGCAGTGCTAGAGATCCGGCGGGGGCCTTCGAGCAGTACTTC. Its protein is CSARDPAGAFEQYF.